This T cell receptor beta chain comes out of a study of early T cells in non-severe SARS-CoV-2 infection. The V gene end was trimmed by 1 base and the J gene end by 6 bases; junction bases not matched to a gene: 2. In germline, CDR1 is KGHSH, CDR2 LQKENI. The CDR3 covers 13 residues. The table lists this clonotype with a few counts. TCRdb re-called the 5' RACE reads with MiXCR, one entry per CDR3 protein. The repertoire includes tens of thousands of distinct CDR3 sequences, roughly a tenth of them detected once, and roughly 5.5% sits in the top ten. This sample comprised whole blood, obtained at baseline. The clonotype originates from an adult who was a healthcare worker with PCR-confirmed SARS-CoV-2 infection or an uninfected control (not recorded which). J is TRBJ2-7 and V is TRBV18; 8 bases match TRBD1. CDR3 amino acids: CASSPQGQGEQYF. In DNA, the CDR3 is TGTGCCAGCTCACCACAAGGACAGGGCGAGCAGTACTTC. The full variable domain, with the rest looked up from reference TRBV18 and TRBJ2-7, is NAGVMQNPRHLVRRRGQEARLRCSPMKGHSHVYWYRQLPEEGLKFMVYLQKENIIDESGMPKERFSAEFPKEGPSILRIQQVVRGDSAAYFCASSPQGQGEQYFGPGTRLTVT.